What follows are 6 T cell receptor beta chains derived from one specimen sequenced in a study of blood T cell repertoires in COVID-19. The data were produced by immunoSEQ multiplex PCR, yet TCRdb's version contains in-frame clones alone and is incomplete. The sample consists of 300,000 to 400,000 clones, roughly 90% of them appearing once. Sequenced: PBMCs or T cells enriched from blood (not recorded which). The receptors stem from a woman aged 25 to 39 with acute COVID-19.

The chain couples TRBV3-1 (or the pseudogene TRBV3-2) to TRBJ2-7; no firm D call. Germline V gives CDR1 LGHDT, CDR2 YNNKEL (reference sequence). The CDR3 extends over 12 amino acids. V was clipped by 3 bases and J by 3 bases, with 6 bases between them. This chain's CDR3 is CASSHRDYEQYF. The DNA for the CDR3 is TGTGCCAGCAGCCATCGAGACTACGAGCAGTACTTC.

The genes are TRBV5-1 and TRBJ2-7; D gene uncertain. Trimming stripped 0 bases from V and 4 bases from J, with 14 bases between. The CDR3 runs to 15 residues. Germline V CDR1 and CDR2: SGHRS, YFSETQ. This CDR3 is CASSLGAGSIYEQYF. The DNA for the CDR3 is TGCGCCAGCAGCTTGGGGGCAGGCAGTATTTACGAGCAGTACTTC.

In this sample, this clone turned up once. The chain has TRBV12-3 or TRBV12-4 and TRBJ1-2, with a tentative D call TRBD1 (6 bases). Deletions cut 6 bases from V and 6 bases from J, with 14 bases between. CDR3 size: 13 residues. CDR3 DNA sequence: TGTGCCAGCAGGCTAGGGGGGGATAATGGCTACACCTTC. Protein: CASRLGGDNGYTF.

The genes are TRBV27 and TRBJ2-7, with D maybe TRBD2 (5 bases). Germline V lookup: CDR1 MNHEY, CDR2 SMNVEV (reference sequence). V was pared by 2 bases and J by 5 bases, with 7 bases between. This CDR3 region has 12 residues. This CDR3 reads CASSLNGNEQYF. In DNA form, the CDR3 reads TGTGCCAGCAGTTTAAACGGGAACGAGCAGTACTTC.

As regards this clone: The same CDR3 can be traced to other DNA sequences in this sample. The chain links TRBV11-2 to TRBJ2-7; TRBD1 agrees at 7 bases. The CDR3 totals 13 residues. Per germline, CDR1 SGHAT and CDR2 FQNNGV. Trimming at V came to 5 bases and at J to 2 bases, leaving 3 bases not matched to a gene. This CDR3 reads CASSLGTAYEQYF. In nucleotides, the CDR3 is TGTGCCAGCAGCCTAGGGACAGCCTACGAGCAGTACTTC.

V and J are TRBV2 and TRBJ1-3; TRBD1 aligns across 9 bases. Germline V gene data show CDR1 as SNHLY and CDR2 as FYNNEI. The CDR3 sequence is 17 residues long. V was clipped by 5 bases and J by 1 base; unmatched bases: 9. In nucleotides, the CDR3 is TGTGCCAGCAGTCTTTTCCCACAGGGGGCATCTGGAAACACCATATATTTT. Protein product: CASSLFPQGASGNTIYF.